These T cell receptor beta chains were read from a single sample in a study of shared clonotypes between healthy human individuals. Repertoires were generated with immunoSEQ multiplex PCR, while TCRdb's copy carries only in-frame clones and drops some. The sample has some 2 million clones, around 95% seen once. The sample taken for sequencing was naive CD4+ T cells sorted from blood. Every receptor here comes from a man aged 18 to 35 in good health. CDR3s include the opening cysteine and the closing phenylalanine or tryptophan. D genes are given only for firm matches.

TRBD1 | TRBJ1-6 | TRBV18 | TGTGCCAGCTCACCTCCGGGACAGGGTAATTCACCCCTCCACTTT | CASSPPGQGNSPLHF
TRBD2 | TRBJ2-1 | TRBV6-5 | TGTGCCAGCAGTTTGGGACTAGCGGGGTACAATGAGCAGTTCTTC | CASSLGLAGYNEQFF
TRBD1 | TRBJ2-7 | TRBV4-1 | TGCGCCAGCAGCCAAAATACAGGGGGTTTCTCCTACGAGCAGTACTTC | CASSQNTGGFSYEQYF
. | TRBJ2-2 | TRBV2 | TGTGCCAGCAAAGGGGAGTCGAACACCGGGGAGCTGTTTTTT | CASKGESNTGELFF
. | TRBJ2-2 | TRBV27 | TGTGCCAGCAGTTTACTGCCAGGCACCGGGGAGCTGTTTTTT | CASSLLPGTGELFF
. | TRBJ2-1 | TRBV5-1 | TGCGCCAGCAGCTCGGGGGGCCTAGGAGACAATGAGCAGTTCTTC | CASSSGGLGDNEQFF
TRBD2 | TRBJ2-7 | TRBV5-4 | TGTGCCAGCAGCTTGGCAGGGAGCGGGACCTACGAGCAGTACTTC | CASSLAGSGTYEQYF
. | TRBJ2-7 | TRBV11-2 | TGTGCCAGCAGCCGTGTATTTGGCGAGCAGTACTTC | CASSRVFGEQYF
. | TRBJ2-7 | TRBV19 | TGTGCCAGTAGCCTTCTGCAGGGGGGTGAGCAGTACTTC | CASSLLQGGEQYF
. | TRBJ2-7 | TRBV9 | TGTGCCAGCGCAGTAGTCGGTTCTGGAGAGCAGTACTTC | CASAVVGSGEQYF
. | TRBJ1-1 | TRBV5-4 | TGTGCCAGCAGCCTGAATTCGGACCCCCTCACTGAAGCTTTCTTT | CASSLNSDPLTEAFF
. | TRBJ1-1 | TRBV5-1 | TGCGCCAGCAGCTTGGGGGATGGGTACTCTGAAGCTTTCTTT | CASSLGDGYSEAFF
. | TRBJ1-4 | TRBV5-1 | TGCGCCAGCAGCTTGGCGGTCGGGGGGAATGAAAAACTGTTTTTT | CASSLAVGGNEKLFF